This TCR beta chain was documented in a study of cytomegalovirus exposure and HLA in healthy donors. Germline-derived CDR1 and CDR2 are GTSNPN and SVGIG (reference sequence). The CDR3 loop spans 16 amino acids. V lost 3 bases and J lost 0, with 15 bases in between. In the PCR, 60 Vbeta and 13 Jbeta primers were used. Profiled with immunoSEQ multiplex PCR; TCRdb holds only in-frame clones, not every one. The sample consists of under 200,000 clones, 80% to 90% of them appearing once. The sequence was obtained from a man in his late teens or twenties in good health and CMV-seropositive. This chain uses TRBV30 with TRBJ1-3; D perhaps matches TRBD1 (5 bases). Material for sequencing was PBMCs. The CDR3 DNA sequence: TGTGCCTGGAGCGTTCTGGGGGGGACCTCTGGAAACACCATATATTTT. This codes for CAWSVLGGTSGNTIYF.